A single sample is the source of the 29 T cell receptor beta chains below, sequenced in a study of cytomegalovirus exposure and HLA in healthy donors. Primers for the PCR totalled 60 Vbeta and 13 Jbeta. The repertoire was sequenced with immunoSEQ multiplex PCR; TCRdb's copy has only in-frame clones and lacks some. This table holds 150,000 to 200,000 clones, about four fifths found once. The source material was PBMCs. These receptors originate from a boy aged 5-17 years in good health and CMV-seronegative.

The CDR3 spells CASRRMDPGQRSSSYNEQFF. The CDR3 coding sequence is TGTGCCAGCAGACGTATGGACCCGGGACAAAGGTCGAGCTCCTACAATGAGCAGTTCTTC. The J gene is TRBJ2-1, the V gene TRBV27; D possibly corresponds to TRBD1 (6 bases). The CDR3 is 20 amino acids. V gave up 6 bases and J gave up 0 bases, with 27 bases separating them. The germline V gene encodes CDR1 MNHEY and CDR2 SMNVEV (reference sequence).

The V and J genes are TRBV7-9 and TRBJ1-4, with TRBD1 as a possible D gene (5 bases). The V and J ends lost 5 bases and 2 bases respectively, with 21 bases between them. Germline V CDR1 and CDR2: SEHNR, FQNEAQ (reference sequence). CDR3 length: 18 amino acids. The DNA for the CDR3 is TGTGCCAGCAGCCCGCTCGGAGGGCTGGAGGGGACTAATGAAAAACTGTTTTTT. Its translation is CASSPLGGLEGTNEKLFF.

This chain uses TRBV7-9 with TRBJ2-4; TRBD2 matches 8 bases. The CDR3 contains 18 residues. CDR1 is SEHNR, CDR2 FQNEAQ, per germline (reference sequence). The V gene end was trimmed by 5 bases and the J gene end by 0 bases; junction bases not matched to a gene: 12. The CDR3 is CASSLTGGAVLAKNIQYF. The CDR3 DNA sequence: TGTGCCAGCAGCCTAACCGGGGGGGCGGTGCTAGCCAAAAACATTCAGTACTTC.

The chain uses TRBV6-1 and TRBJ1-2; TRBD1 matches 10 bases. The V gene's germline CDR1 is MNHNS and CDR2 SASEGT. The V and J ends lost 1 base and 2 bases, in that order; junction bases with no gene match: 7. This CDR3 region has 17 residues. The chain's CDR3 is CASSEEGTGVINYGYTF. Written as DNA, the CDR3 is TGTGCCAGCAGTGAAGAGGGGACAGGGGTAATCAACTATGGCTACACCTTC.

The table lists this clone with a few counts. V is TRBV6-4 and J is TRBJ2-1; 9 bases are shared with TRBD2. The CDR3 is 14 residues long. Germline V lookup: CDR1 MRHNA, CDR2 SNTAGT. The junction had 3 bases not matched to a gene; V was cut back by 3 bases and J by 6 bases. Here the CDR3 DNA reads TGTGCCAGCAGTGAGCGGGAGGGCGCCAATGAGCAGTTCTTC. Translated, it gives CASSEREGANEQFF.

The rearrangement links TRBV21-1 to TRBJ1-1; TRBD1 is the table's D call, not checked against the DNA. TRBV21-1 is a pseudogene locus. This CDR3 comprises 18 residues. The CDR3 loop is CASSKGTERQKADTEAFF. The CDR3 DNA reads TGTGCCAGCAGCAAGGGGACAGAGCGTCAAAAGGCGGACACTGAAGCTTTCTTT.

As DNA, the CDR3 is TGTGCCAGCAGCTTTCTTTTGACCGGGGAGCTGTTTTTT. It specifies CASSFLLTGELFF. The V and J genes are TRBV11-3 and TRBJ2-2; unclear D gene. The CDR3 totals 13 residues. The germline V and J ends were trimmed by 3 bases and 5 bases, with 7 bases remaining between them. Germline values: CDR1 SGHNT, CDR2 YENEEA.

This rearrangement joins TRBV9 to TRBJ2-1; 9 nucleotides agree with TRBD2. Germline V gene lookup returns CDR1 SGDLS and CDR2 YYNGEE. Unmatched junction bases numbered 3, after V lost 2 bases and J lost 0 bases. This CDR3 has 16 amino acids. CDR3 sequence: CASSVFSGSSYNEQFF. CDR3 coding DNA: TGTGCCAGCAGCGTTTTTAGCGGGAGCTCCTACAATGAGCAGTTCTTC.

This chain uses TRBV30 with TRBJ1-1; D remains unclear. CDR3 length: 13 residues. Trimming pared 4 bases from V and 1 base from J, leaving 10 bases between. Looked up from germline, CDR1 is GTSNPN and CDR2 is SVGIG (reference sequence). CDR3 loop: CAWKSRANTEAFF. The CDR3 DNA sequence: TGTGCCTGGAAAAGTCGAGCGAACACTGAAGCTTTCTTT.

This chain uses TRBV2 with TRBJ1-1, with 7 positions matching TRBD1. Germline V CDR1 and CDR2: SNHLY, FYNNEI. CDR3 length: 14 residues. J lost 4 bases, V lost 6 bases, and 8 bases had no gene match. This CDR3 reads CASSTEGASTEAFF. CDR3 sequence (DNA): TGTGCCAGCAGCACGGAGGGGGCGAGCACTGAAGCTTTCTTT.

The V gene is TRBV10-2, the J gene TRBJ2-2; D ambiguous. The CDR3 consists of 14 residues. V shed 4 bases and J shed 3 bases, with 9 bases lying between them. CDR1 is WSHSY, CDR2 SAAADI, per germline. The CDR3 sequence: CASSVELYTGELFF. CDR3 sequence (DNA): TGCGCCAGCAGTGTCGAGTTGTACACCGGGGAGCTGTTTTTT.

The chain is built from TRBV11-2 and TRBJ1-5, with 7 nucleotides matching TRBD1. The CDR3 runs to 15 residues. Germline V gene lookup returns CDR1 SGHAT and CDR2 FQNNGV. The V and J ends lost 5 bases and 2 bases, in that order; junction bases with no gene match: 6. DNA of the CDR3: TGTGCCAGCAGCCTAGGGGGCTGGGGCAATCAGCCCCAGCATTTT. It yields the protein CASSLGGWGNQPQHF.

The chain uses TRBV5-1 and TRBJ1-1; 8 positions match TRBD1. The CDR3 runs 13 residues. The germline V gene has CDR1 SGHRS and CDR2 YFSETQ. V lost 5 bases, J lost 6 bases, and 6 bases stayed unmatched. The CDR3 sequence: CASRDAGGAEAFF. The DNA of the CDR3 is TGCGCCAGCAGAGACGCAGGGGGCGCTGAAGCTTTCTTT.

This clone was seen once. The chain has TRBV18 and TRBJ2-7; 9 positions match TRBD1. Germline-derived CDR1 and CDR2 are KGHSH and LQKENI. CDR3 length equals 13 residues. The J segment lost 5 bases and the V segment lost 3 bases, leaving 2 bases of the junction unmatched. The CDR3 nucleotides read TGTGCCAGCTCACCCCGGACAGGGGACGAGCAGTACTTC. Its protein is CASSPRTGDEQYF.

The chain recombines TRBV19 with TRBJ1-5; D remains ambiguous. The CDR3 is 15 amino acids. Per germline, CDR1 LNHDA and CDR2 SQIVND (reference sequence). V lost 1 base and J lost 7, with 14 bases in between. This CDR3 is CASSIGGRLRQPQHF. The DNA for the CDR3 is TGTGCCAGTAGTATAGGCGGACGACTAAGGCAGCCCCAGCATTTT.

This chain connects TRBV9 to TRBJ2-3, with TRBD2 identical over 11 bases. The CDR3 contains 18 residues. CDR1 is SGDLS, CDR2 YYNGEE, per germline. With V trimmed by 4 bases and J by 0 bases, 10 bases remained unmatched. CDR3 amino acids: CASSLETSGVTSTDTQYF. CDR3 nucleotides: TGTGCCAGCAGCCTAGAGACTAGCGGGGTCACTAGCACAGATACGCAGTATTTT. The entire variable domain, with the rest obtained from reference TRBV9 and TRBJ2-3, is as follows: DSGVTQTPKHLITATGQRVTLRCSPRSGDLSVYWYQQSLDQGLQFLIQYYNGEERAKGNILERFSAQQFPDLHSELNLSSLELGDSALYFCASSLETSGVTSTDTQYFGPGTRLTVL.

The genes are TRBV6-6 and TRBJ2-5, with D perhaps matching TRBD2 (6 bases). The V end was cut by 2 bases, the J end by 2 bases, with 12 bases between. This CDR3 is 15 amino acids long. The germline gives CDR1 MNHNY, CDR2 SVGAGI (reference sequence). CDR3 bases: TGTGCCAGCAGTTACAGTGGAGGGCGGCAAGAGACCCAGTACTTC. This gives the protein CASSYSGGRQETQYF.

This chain joins TRBV13 and TRBJ1-1, with 11 bases identical to TRBD1. V dropped 6 bases and J dropped 4; count of bases not matched to a gene: 4. The CDR3 contains 14 residues. Germline-derived CDR1 and CDR2 are PRHDT and FYEKMQ (reference sequence). The CDR3 nucleotides are TGTGCCAGCAGAGCCGGGACAGGGGGCACTGAAGCTTTCTTT. Translating it yields CASRAGTGGTEAFF.

The chain links TRBV19 to TRBJ2-3; tentatively, D is TRBD1 (6 bases). The V end was cut by 1 base, the J end by 2 bases, with 13 bases between. The CDR3 loop spans 16 amino acids. The germline V gene has CDR1 LNHDA and CDR2 SQIVND (reference sequence). Written as DNA, the CDR3 is TGTGCCAGTAGTATAGCTTCGGGACATCCCACAGATACGCAGTATTTT. Translating gives CASSIASGHPTDTQYF.

V gene TRBV2 combines with J gene TRBJ1-6, with 9 bases aligning to TRBD1. With 5 bases clipped from V and 7 bases from J, the junction kept 3 bases outside the gene matches. CDR3 length: 14 amino acids. CDR1 and CDR2 (germline): SNHLY, FYNNEI. The CDR3 region has the DNA TGTGCCAGCAGTTGGGACAGGGCCAATTCACCCCTCCACTTT. Protein: CASSWDRANSPLHF.

V usage is TRBV6-6 and J usage is TRBJ1-1; 8 bases line up with TRBD1. This CDR3 is built from 16 residues. The V gene's germline CDR1 is MNHNY and CDR2 SVGAGI (reference sequence). Trimming cost V 6 bases and J 2 bases; bases outside gene matches: 11. The CDR3 DNA reads as TGTGCCAGCAGCCCCCCCGGACAGGGCGGTAACACTGAAGCTTTCTTT. It codes for CASSPPGQGGNTEAFF.

In this sample, this clone turned up once. The V call is TRBV5-4, the J call TRBJ2-1; D is perhaps TRBD2 (6 bases). The length of the CDR3 is 15 residues. The V and J ends lost 7 bases and 7 bases respectively, with 21 bases between them. CDR1 and CDR2 from the germline V gene are SGHNT and YYREEE (reference sequence). CDR3 sequence: CASVGGGGGMNEQFF. CDR3 DNA sequence: TGTGCCAGCGTGGGCGGAGGAGGAGGGATGAATGAGCAGTTCTTC.

The V and J genes are TRBV5-1 and TRBJ2-1; 9 nucleotides match TRBD1. J lost 8 bases, V lost 4 bases, and 10 bases had no gene match. The germline gives CDR1 SGHRS, CDR2 YFSETQ. CDR3 length: 15 amino acids. The CDR3 sequence is CASSDAGTGWDEQFF. The CDR3 nucleotides are TGCGCCAGCAGCGACGCTGGGACAGGGTGGGATGAGCAGTTCTTC.

In DNA, the CDR3 is TGTGCCAGCAGTGTAACCGGGAATACCTACAATGAGCAGTTCTTC. Residues: CASSVTGNTYNEQFF. The chain links TRBV6-4 to TRBJ2-1; TRBD2 is a possible D gene (5 bases). The V and J ends lost 4 bases and 2 bases respectively, with 12 bases between them. CDR1 is MRHNA and CDR2 is SNTAGT in the germline V gene. The CDR3 totals 15 residues.

The J gene is TRBJ2-3, the V gene TRBV5-1, with TRBD1 identical over 8 bases. Germline values: CDR1 SGHRS, CDR2 YFSETQ. This CDR3 is built from 14 residues. The J segment lost 11 bases and the V segment lost 0 bases, leaving 8 bases of the junction unmatched. The CDR3 here is CASSLGTGYYWQYF. The CDR3 DNA is TGCGCCAGCAGCTTGGGGACAGGGTACTATTGGCAGTATTTT.

The rearrangement links TRBV6-6 to TRBJ2-3; 11 bases fit TRBD2. V lost 7 bases and J lost 1; bases outside the gene matches: 4. The length of the CDR3 is 15 residues. Germline assignment: CDR1 MNHNY and CDR2 SVGAGI (reference sequence). CDR3: CASMGLAERTDTQYF. CDR3 bases: TGTGCCAGCATGGGACTAGCGGAGCGCACAGATACGCAGTATTTT.

The V call is TRBV7-2, the J call TRBJ2-5; 10 bases fit TRBD2. Looked up from germline, CDR1 is SGHTA and CDR2 is FQGNSA. V was pared by 5 bases and J by 6 bases, with 12 bases of the junction left unmatched. CDR3 length: 16 residues. The CDR3 DNA is TGTGCCAGCAGCCGGGGGGATCTAGCGGGAGAGAAGACCCAGTACTTC. Translation: CASSRGDLAGEKTQYF.

The V call is TRBV14, the J call TRBJ1-2; D is uncertain. V was clipped by 0 bases and J by 3 bases, with 8 bases between them. Germline V gene sequence: CDR1 SGHDN, CDR2 FVKESK. The CDR3 has 14 residues. CDR3 nucleotides: TGTGCCAGCAGCCAAGATAACAGATACTATGGCTACACCTTC. It translates to CASSQDNRYYGYTF.

This clone was detected a few times. This chain joins TRBV28 and TRBJ1-5; no firm D call. V was shortened by 7 bases and J by 10 bases, with 14 bases between the two germline ends. Looked up from germline, CDR1 is MDHEN and CDR2 is SYDVKM. This CDR3 region has 12 residues. CDR3 nucleotides: TGTGCCAGCAAGAACCCTATAGTTCCCCAGCATTTT. This codes for CASKNPIVPQHF. The variable domain in full, with the rest retrieved from reference TRBV28 and TRBJ1-5, is DVKVTQSSRYLVKRTGEKVFLECVQDMDHENMFWYRQDPGLGLRLIYFSYDVKMKEKGDIPEGYSVSREKKERFSLILESASTNQTSMYLCASKNPIVPQHFGDGTRLSIL.